The 4 T cell receptor beta chains below were found in one sample sequenced in a study of shared clonotypes between healthy human individuals. Clones were read by immunoSEQ multiplex PCR, and TCRdb kept only the in-frame ones, dropping some. The sample comprises a few million clones, around nine tenths of which are singletons, and around 0.14% rests with the top ten. Sequenced material: naive CD4+ T cells sorted from blood. Indicated subset: CD45RA+ positively selected. The receptors here all came from a man younger than 35 in good health.

This clone was counted a single time. The CDR3 DNA follows: TGTGCCAGCAGTTCGTACCTACTAGCGGGAAGTGGAAATGAGCAGTTCTTC. Protein sequence: CASSSYLLAGSGNEQFF. The chain combines TRBV27 with TRBJ2-1, with 10 bases aligning to TRBD2. V was clipped by 4 bases and J by 7 bases; unmatched bases: 13. This CDR3 spans 17 amino acids. CDR1 MNHEY and CDR2 SMNVEV come from the germline V gene (reference sequence).

The chain joins TRBV5-6 to TRBJ2-7; either TRBD1 or TRBD2 may fit D (5 bases each). The CDR3 runs to 15 residues. Germline assignment: CDR1 SGHDT and CDR2 YYEEEE. Trimming pared 3 bases from V and 1 base from J, leaving 14 bases between. The CDR3 DNA follows: TGTGCCAGCAGCTCGACCGGGACGGGTTCCTACGAGCAGTACTTC. It codes for CASSSTGTGSYEQYF.

J is TRBJ1-4 and V is TRBV5-8; D not resolved. Germline-derived CDR1 and CDR2 are SGHTS and YDEGEE. CDR3 size: 14 residues. Trimming removed 4 bases at V and 5 bases at J, with 12 bases between. The CDR3 here is CASSVGQMNEKLFF. DNA of the CDR3: TGTGCCAGCAGCGTCGGGCAGATGAATGAAAAACTGTTTTTT.

J is TRBJ2-5 and V is TRBV14; no reliable D call. The V gene lost 2 bases and the J gene lost 7 bases, with 5 bases spanning the gap. The CDR3 has 11 residues. In germline, CDR1 is SGHDN, CDR2 FVKESK. Written as DNA, the CDR3 is TGTGCCAGCAGCCAAATCGGGACCCAGTACTTC. Protein: CASSQIGTQYF.